Listed here are 22 T cell receptor beta chains from one sample, sequenced in a study of immune evolution from preneoplasia to lung adenocarcinoma. Libraries were prepared by immunoSEQ multiplex PCR; TCRdb keeps only in-frame clonotypes and omits some of them. The data contain 9,000 to 13,000 clones, approximately 82% of them singletons. Input material: FFPE minimally invasive lung adenocarcinoma tissue. The receptors derive from a person aged 70 to 85 with lung adenocarcinoma.

The chain employs TRBV30 and TRBJ1-1, with 7 bases fitting TRBD1. The germline V gene encodes CDR1 GTSNPN and CDR2 SVGIG (reference sequence). Losses at the gene ends were 1 base for V and 9 bases for J; bases not matched to a gene: 5. The CDR3 extends over 12 amino acids. In nucleotides, the CDR3 is TGTGCCTGGAGTGGGCAGGGGGTGCAAGCTTTCTTT. Its translation: CAWSGQGVQAFF.

Notes on this clone: One junction end does not reproduce the germline sequence, and a read error may be involved. V is TRBV7-7 and J is TRBJ2-1; D is unresolved. CDR3 length: 15 residues. From germline, CDR1 is SSHAT and CDR2 FNYEAQ (reference sequence). DNA of the CDR3: TGTGCTAGCAGCTTAAACGGCGGTGCCGACACTGAGCAGTTCTTC. This translates into CASSLNGGADTEQFF.

The chain employs TRBV6-1 and TRBJ2-7; 12 bases agree with TRBD1. The trim removed 3 bases at V and 5 bases at J, leaving 8 bases unmatched. CDR1 is MNHNS and CDR2 is SASEGT in the germline V gene. This CDR3 has 16 residues. The CDR3 spells CASSDPGQGAWNEQYF. The CDR3, as DNA: TGTGCCAGCAGTGATCCGGGACAGGGGGCTTGGAACGAGCAGTACTTC.

This clone appeared a few times. The rearrangement uses TRBV5-4 and TRBJ2-7, with a possible D match to TRBD1 (5 bases). Between the trimmed V and J ends, which lost 0 bases and 3 bases, there was a span of 13 bases. CDR3 size: 15 residues. The germline gives CDR1 SGHNT, CDR2 YYREEE (reference sequence). In DNA form, the CDR3 reads TGTGCCAGCAGCTTGGGGGGCCCAGTTCACTACGAGCAGTACTTC. Translating gives CASSLGGPVHYEQYF.

The chain couples TRBV29-1 to TRBJ2-3; tentatively, D is TRBD1 (6 bases). This CDR3 region has 14 residues. V was trimmed by 5 bases and J by 2 bases, leaving 14 bases between them. CDR1 and CDR2 (germline): SQVTM, ANQGSEA. The chain's CDR3 is CSVLRQALTDTQYF. The CDR3 nucleotides are TGCAGCGTTCTAAGACAGGCGCTCACAGATACGCAGTATTTT.

The chain uses TRBV7-8 and TRBJ1-1; D is unresolved. V lost 1 base and J 6 bases, leaving 9 bases between the germline ends. CDR3 size: 13 residues. Germline CDR1 SGHVS, CDR2 FQNEAQ. For the CDR3, the DNA is TGTGCCAGCAGCTTAGGTTCAATCTCTGAAGCTTTCTTT. It specifies CASSLGSISEAFF. The full variable domain, completed using reference TRBV7-8 and TRBJ1-1, is GAGVSQSPRYKVAKRGQDVALRCDPISGHVSLFWYQQALGQGPEFLTYFQNEAQLDKSGLPSDRFFAERPEGSVSTLKIQRTQQEDSAVYLCASSLGSISEAFFGQGTRLTVV.

In this sample, this clone turned up a few times. The chain carries TRBV5-4 and TRBJ2-2, with D possibly being TRBD1 (7 bases). V was trimmed by 2 bases and J by 5 bases, leaving 13 bases between them. The CDR3 sequence is 15 residues long. The V gene's germline CDR1 is SGHNT and CDR2 YYREEE (reference sequence). CDR3 in DNA: TGTGCCAGCAGCTTTCCAGGGGGACTTACCGGGGAGCTGTTTTTT. Its protein is CASSFPGGLTGELFF.

The V gene is TRBV19, the J gene TRBJ2-1; 9 bases agree with TRBD1. J gave up 8 bases and V 5 bases, and 7 bases lay outside the gene matches. Germline CDR1 reads LNHDA; CDR2 reads SQIVND (reference sequence). The CDR3 contains 14 residues. The CDR3 region is CASSLGQGRDEQFF. CDR3 in DNA: TGTGCCAGTAGTCTAGGACAGGGGCGGGATGAGCAGTTCTTC.

CDR3 in DNA: TGTGCCAGCAGCTTTCCGGGACCGGTGTCCTACGAGCAGTACTTC. It yields the protein CASSFPGPVSYEQYF. V and J are TRBV5-6 and TRBJ2-7; the D gene could be TRBD1 or TRBD2 (5 bases each). The CDR3 covers 15 residues. Trimming left V 2 bases short and J 1 base short, with 13 bases between. The germline gives CDR1 SGHDT, CDR2 YYEEEE.

This chain links TRBV5-1 with TRBJ2-5; weak D call: TRBD1 (5 bases). The CDR3 loop spans 13 amino acids. Germline V gives CDR1 SGHRS, CDR2 YFSETQ. V lost 4 bases, J lost 10 bases, and 17 bases lay in between. The DNA of the CDR3 is TGCGCCAGCAGCGGGGATATAAAGGGGATCCAGTACTTC. Translated, it gives CASSGDIKGIQYF. The variable domain in full, completed from reference TRBV5-1 and TRBJ2-5, reads KAGVTQTPRYLIKTRGQQVTLSCSPISGHRSVSWYQQTPGQGLQFLFEYFSETQRNKGNFPGRFSGRQFSNSRSEMNVSTLELGDSALYLCASSGDIKGIQYFGPGTRLLVL.

V gene TRBV4-1 combines with J gene TRBJ1-6; the D gene is possibly TRBD1 (6 bases). Germline-derived CDR1 and CDR2 are MGHRA and YSYEKL. The CDR3 extends over 15 amino acids. Trimming pared 2 bases from V and 8 bases from J, leaving 13 bases between. In DNA form, the CDR3 reads TGCGCCAGCAGCCAAACAGGGTCAGTTTATTCACCCCTCCACTTT. Protein: CASSQTGSVYSPLHF.

The sample holds a few counts of this clone. The chain couples TRBV28 to TRBJ1-6; D unclear. This CDR3 comprises 15 residues. In germline, CDR1 is MDHEN, CDR2 SYDVKM. The V gene lost 5 bases and the J gene lost 6 bases, with 14 bases spanning the gap. As DNA, the CDR3 is TGTGCCAGCAGTACCGGGCCCACCCTTAATTCACCCCTCCACTTT. It is translated as CASSTGPTLNSPLHF.

The CDR3 DNA reads TGTGCCAGCAGTGAAGGTTGGGACAGGATCACTGAAGCTTTCTTT. Translating gives CASSEGWDRITEAFF. The rearrangement joins TRBV6-1 to TRBJ1-1, with TRBD1 matching 8 bases. The germline gives CDR1 MNHNS, CDR2 SASEGT. The CDR3 is made up of 15 amino acids. Trimming took 1 base from V and 4 from J; bases not matched to a gene: 5.

The CDR3 region has the DNA TGCAGCGTCTCCGGGACAGTATCCTACGAGCAGTACTTC. Translated: CSVSGTVSYEQYF. This chain uses TRBV29-1 with TRBJ2-7; 7 positions agree with TRBD1. Trimming took 6 bases from V and 1 from J; bases not matched to a gene: 6. From germline, CDR1 is SQVTM and CDR2 ANQGSEA. The CDR3 contains 13 residues.

The CDR3 protein is CASSLVSAGEGGTDTQYF. In DNA form, the CDR3 reads TGTGCCAGCAGCTTAGTCTCCGCGGGAGAAGGGGGCACAGATACGCAGTATTTT. This chain uses TRBV7-9 with TRBJ2-3; 7 bases map to TRBD2. The CDR3 totals 18 residues. Germline V gene data show CDR1 as SEHNR and CDR2 as FQNEAQ (reference sequence). After removal of 1 base from V and 1 base from J, the junction contained 11 bases not matched to a gene.

This clone was seen a handful of times. The chain joins TRBV20-1 to TRBJ2-3; D gene ambiguous. Germline assignment: CDR1 DFQATT and CDR2 SNEGSKA (reference sequence). This CDR3 spans 11 amino acids. Trimming took 5 bases from V and 4 from J, leaving 7 bases between them. The CDR3: CSALAADTQYF. The CDR3 coding sequence is TGCAGTGCTTTAGCTGCAGATACGCAGTATTTT.

This rearrangement joins TRBV7-9 to TRBJ1-2; D gene unclear. This CDR3 has 12 residues. Germline-derived CDR1 and CDR2 are SEHNR and FQNEAQ (reference sequence). The V end lost 3 bases, the J end lost 8 bases, and 10 bases lay between the germline ends. The CDR3 nucleotides are TGTGCCAGCAGCTTCGGACCTTCCGGCTACACCTTC. This gives the protein CASSFGPSGYTF.

The rearrangement joins TRBV28 to TRBJ1-1; D is ambiguous. The CDR3 length is 14 residues. CDR1 is MDHEN and CDR2 is SYDVKM in the germline V gene. V lost 2 bases, J lost 4 bases, and 11 bases lay in between. CDR3 loop: CASSLGEVGTEAFF. The CDR3 nucleotides read TGTGCCAGCAGTTTAGGAGAGGTGGGCACTGAAGCTTTCTTT.

The chain links TRBV9 to TRBJ1-4, with 7 bases identical to TRBD1. This CDR3 region has 17 residues. V gave up 4 bases and J gave up 5 bases; unmatched junction bases: 14. Per germline, CDR1 SGDLS and CDR2 YYNGEE. The DNA for the CDR3 is TGTGCCAGCAGCCTCGGATCCACAGGGGATGTGAATGAAAAACTGTTTTTT. Amino acids: CASSLGSTGDVNEKLFF.

The J gene is TRBJ1-6, the V gene TRBV15; 7 bases fit TRBD1. The CDR3 covers 18 residues. J gave up 4 bases and V 0 bases, and 9 bases lay outside the gene matches. Germline CDR1 reads LNHNV; CDR2 reads YYDKDF (reference sequence). CDR3 amino acids: CATSRDPPGQPYNSPLHF. The DNA for the CDR3 is TGTGCCACCAGCAGAGACCCACCGGGACAGCCTTATAATTCACCCCTCCACTTT. Looking up the rest from reference TRBV15 and TRBJ1-6 gives the full variable domain: DAMVIQNPRYQVTQFGKPVTLSCSQTLNHNVMYWYQQKSSQAPKLLFHYYDKDFNNEADTPDNFQSRRPNTSFCFLDIRSPGLGDTAMYLCATSRDPPGQPYNSPLHFGNGTRLTVT.

This chain connects TRBV7-6 to TRBJ2-7; D call uncertain. Germline lookup yields CDR1 SGHVS and CDR2 FNYEAQ. The CDR3 covers 18 residues. Trimming stripped 3 bases from V and 0 bases from J, with 21 bases between. The CDR3 protein is CASSFLPRADWSSYEQYF. The CDR3 bases are TGTGCCAGCAGCTTCCTTCCTCGGGCCGACTGGAGCTCCTACGAGCAGTACTTC.

This clone has more than one count but fewer than ten. This rearrangement joins TRBV7-2 to TRBJ1-2; D gene ambiguous. The CDR3 covers 11 residues. Germline V gene sequence: CDR1 SGHTA, CDR2 FQGNSA. V lost 9 bases and J 6 bases, leaving 11 bases between the germline ends. As DNA, the CDR3 is TGTGCCAGGAGGAGAGCACATGGCTACACCTTC. This encodes CARRRAHGYTF. The variable domain in full, completed from reference TRBV7-2 and TRBJ1-2, reads GAGVSQSPSNKVTEKGKDVELRCDPISGHTALYWYRQSLGQGLEFLIYFQGNSAPDKSGLPSDRFSAERTGGSVSTLTIQRTQQEDSAVYLCARRRAHGYTFGSGTRLTVV.